This is a list of T cell receptor beta chains from one sample in a study of blood T cell repertoires in COVID-19. Clones were sequenced by immunoSEQ multiplex PCR, and TCRdb holds only the in-frame ones, with some missing. Here the sample spans some 180,000 clones, nearly 90% being singletons. The sequenced sample was peripheral blood. The receptor source for this set is a man aged 50 to 59 with acute or convalescent COVID-19. Both conserved end residues are part of each CDR3. Each record gives: clone size, V gene, D gene, J gene, CDR3 protein, CDR3 DNA. The D gene is left open where the match is weak. The listing skips clone size in some rows; elsewhere it reads once, few, many or a size class.

clone_size: -
v_call: TRBV9
d_call: -
j_call: TRBJ1-4
cdr3_aa: CASSVGPDSLNEKLFF
cdr3_nt: TGTGCCAGCAGCGTAGGACCCGACAGCCTTAATGAAAAACTGTTTTTT

clone_size: once
v_call: TRBV9
d_call: -
j_call: TRBJ2-3
cdr3_aa: CASSVGIAVSTDTQYF
cdr3_nt: TGTGCCAGCAGCGTAGGCATAGCGGTGAGCACAGATACGCAGTATTTT

clone_size: -
v_call: TRBV28
d_call: TRBD2
j_call: TRBJ2-7
cdr3_aa: CASRERGGFRYEQYF
cdr3_nt: TGTGCCAGCAGAGAGCGGGGGGGCTTTCGGTACGAGCAGTACTTC

clone_size: -
v_call: TRBV13
d_call: TRBD1
j_call: TRBJ2-7
cdr3_aa: CASSLMGTGASYEQYF
cdr3_nt: TGTGCCAGCAGCTTAATGGGGACAGGGGCCTCCTACGAGCAGTACTTC

clone_size: -
v_call: TRBV10-1
d_call: TRBD1
j_call: TRBJ1-5
cdr3_aa: CASSECPRDRGPGSNQPQHF
cdr3_nt: TGCGCCAGCAGTGAATGTCCCCGGGACAGGGGGCCGGGGAGCAATCAGCCCCAGCATTTT

clone_size: -
v_call: TRBV19
d_call: TRBD1
j_call: TRBJ2-1
cdr3_aa: CASTPGTGSYNEQFF
cdr3_nt: TGTGCCAGTACCCCCGGGACAGGGTCCTACAATGAGCAGTTCTTC

clone_size: -
v_call: TRBV4-3
d_call: -
j_call: TRBJ1-1
cdr3_aa: CASSQWRGRTEAFF
cdr3_nt: TGCGCCAGCAGCCAATGGAGAGGGAGGACTGAAGCTTTCTTT

clone_size: -
v_call: TRBV14
d_call: TRBD2
j_call: TRBJ2-7
cdr3_aa: CASSQITSRLAGAYEQYF
cdr3_nt: TGTGCCAGCAGCCAAATCACATCCAGGCTAGCGGGAGCCTACGAGCAGTACTTC

clone_size: -
v_call: TRBV30
d_call: -
j_call: TRBJ1-1
cdr3_aa: CALDTRGTEAFF
cdr3_nt: TGTGCCTTGGACACACGAGGCACTGAAGCTTTCTTT

clone_size: -
v_call: TRBV3-1/TRBV3-2
d_call: TRBD2
j_call: TRBJ2-3
cdr3_aa: CASSQRTSDTDTQYF
cdr3_nt: TGTGCCAGCAGCCAACGGACTAGCGACACAGATACGCAGTATTTT

clone_size: -
v_call: TRBV11-3
d_call: TRBD1
j_call: TRBJ1-6
cdr3_aa: CASSSLVGQEESPLHF
cdr3_nt: TGTGCCAGCAGTTCCCTAGTCGGACAGGAGGAATCACCCCTCCACTTT

clone_size: -
v_call: TRBV27
d_call: TRBD2
j_call: TRBJ2-2
cdr3_aa: CARGPFREGTGELFF
cdr3_nt: TGTGCCAGGGGACCCTTCCGGGAGGGTACCGGGGAGCTGTTTTTT

clone_size: -
v_call: TRBV6-5
d_call: TRBD2
j_call: TRBJ2-3
cdr3_aa: CASRTSGRGDTQYF
cdr3_nt: TGTGCCAGCAGGACTAGCGGGAGAGGAGATACGCAGTATTTT

clone_size: -
v_call: TRBV27
d_call: TRBD1
j_call: TRBJ1-5
cdr3_aa: CASSVTGGGQPQHF
cdr3_nt: TGTGCCAGCAGTGTCACAGGGGGCGGACAGCCCCAGCATTTT

clone_size: once
v_call: TRBV6-6
d_call: -
j_call: TRBJ1-2
cdr3_aa: CASRQGLYGYTF
cdr3_nt: TGTGCCAGCCGCCAGGGCCTCTATGGCTACACCTTC

clone_size: -
v_call: TRBV7-6
d_call: -
j_call: TRBJ2-1
cdr3_aa: CASSEKVGGNFVNEQFF
cdr3_nt: TGTGCCAGCTCCGAGAAGGTCGGCGGGAATTTCGTCAATGAGCAGTTCTTC

clone_size: -
v_call: TRBV7-9
d_call: TRBD2
j_call: TRBJ2-1
cdr3_aa: CASSLLAGENEQFF
cdr3_nt: TGTGCCAGCAGCTTACTAGCGGGGGAAAATGAGCAGTTCTTC

clone_size: -
v_call: TRBV7-9
d_call: -
j_call: TRBJ2-1
cdr3_aa: CASSATRVGNEQFF
cdr3_nt: TGTGCCAGCAGCGCTACTAGGGTAGGGAATGAGCAGTTCTTC

clone_size: -
v_call: TRBV7-9
d_call: -
j_call: TRBJ2-1
cdr3_aa: CASSQGLYNEQFF
cdr3_nt: TGTGCCAGCAGCCAGGGACTCTACAATGAGCAGTTCTTC

clone_size: -
v_call: TRBV18
d_call: TRBD1
j_call: TRBJ1-5
cdr3_aa: CASSPARTGGSSQPQHF
cdr3_nt: TGTGCCAGCTCACCAGCCCGGACAGGGGGTTCTAGTCAGCCCCAGCATTTT

clone_size: -
v_call: TRBV5-1
d_call: TRBD1
j_call: TRBJ1-4
cdr3_aa: CASSKGQDHEKLFF
cdr3_nt: TGCGCCAGCAGCAAGGGACAGGACCATGAAAAACTGTTTTTT

clone_size: once
v_call: TRBV6-2/TRBV6-3
d_call: TRBD1
j_call: TRBJ2-5
cdr3_aa: CASSSGTGEETQYF
cdr3_nt: TGTGCCAGCAGCTCCGGGACAGGTGAAGAGACCCAGTACTTC

clone_size: -
v_call: TRBV6-6
d_call: TRBD2
j_call: TRBJ2-1
cdr3_aa: CASSYGTSGYNEQFF
cdr3_nt: TGTGCCAGCAGTTACGGGACTAGCGGGTACAATGAGCAGTTCTTC

clone_size: -
v_call: TRBV28
d_call: -
j_call: TRBJ2-5
cdr3_aa: CASNPQGRGLETQYF
cdr3_nt: TGTGCCAGCAATCCACAGGGCCGGGGATTGGAGACCCAGTACTTC

clone_size: once
v_call: TRBV7-9
d_call: TRBD1
j_call: TRBJ1-4
cdr3_aa: CASSLEINRGGKLFF
cdr3_nt: TGTGCCAGCAGCTTAGAGATCAACAGGGGGGGAAAACTGTTTTTT

clone_size: -
v_call: TRBV5-1
d_call: TRBD1
j_call: TRBJ1-1
cdr3_aa: CASRQGQMNTEAFF
cdr3_nt: TGCGCCAGCAGGCAGGGACAGATGAACACTGAAGCTTTCTTT

clone_size: -
v_call: TRBV5-1
d_call: -
j_call: TRBJ2-2
cdr3_aa: CASRPDPGAGELFF
cdr3_nt: TGCGCCAGCAGACCGGACCCCGGGGCCGGGGAGCTGTTTTTT

clone_size: once
v_call: TRBV7-8
d_call: -
j_call: TRBJ1-5
cdr3_aa: CASSLAQGPNQPQHF
cdr3_nt: TGTGCCAGCAGCTTGGCTCAGGGTCCTAATCAGCCCCAGCATTTT

clone_size: -
v_call: TRBV27
d_call: -
j_call: TRBJ2-1
cdr3_aa: CASSLSSYNEQFF
cdr3_nt: TGTGCCAGCAGTTTGAGCTCCTACAATGAGCAGTTCTTC

clone_size: -
v_call: TRBV4-2
d_call: -
j_call: TRBJ1-3
cdr3_aa: CASSQDRGLGNTIYF
cdr3_nt: TGTGCCAGCAGCCAAGATAGGGGACTGGGAAACACCATATATTTT

clone_size: -
v_call: TRBV28
d_call: -
j_call: TRBJ2-5
cdr3_aa: CASSYPRDSKRPIKETQYF
cdr3_nt: TGTGCCAGCAGTTACCCCCGGGACTCAAAACGCCCCATCAAAGAGACCCAGTACTTC

clone_size: -
v_call: TRBV3-1/TRBV3-2
d_call: TRBD2
j_call: TRBJ2-2
cdr3_aa: CASSQVLRTSGLNTGELFF
cdr3_nt: TGTGCCAGCAGCCAAGTACTAAGGACTAGCGGTCTAAACACCGGGGAGCTGTTTTTT

clone_size: -
v_call: TRBV27
d_call: TRBD1
j_call: TRBJ1-1
cdr3_aa: CASSRGDRGSEAFF
cdr3_nt: TGTGCCAGCAGCCGGGGGGACAGGGGCTCTGAAGCTTTCTTT

clone_size: -
v_call: TRBV11-2
d_call: -
j_call: TRBJ1-4
cdr3_aa: CASSFGVNEKLFF
cdr3_nt: TGTGCCAGCAGTTTCGGGGTAAACGAAAAACTGTTTTTT

clone_size: -
v_call: TRBV11-2
d_call: -
j_call: TRBJ2-1
cdr3_aa: CASSLIQGLYEQFF
cdr3_nt: TGTGCCAGCAGCTTAATCCAGGGGCTCTATGAGCAGTTCTTC

clone_size: -
v_call: TRBV30
d_call: TRBD2
j_call: TRBJ2-7
cdr3_aa: CAWRRSSGSYEQYF
cdr3_nt: TGTGCCTGGAGAAGGTCTAGCGGGAGCTACGAGCAGTACTTC

clone_size: -
v_call: TRBV7-9
d_call: TRBD2
j_call: TRBJ2-1
cdr3_aa: CASARPGLAIYNEQFF
cdr3_nt: TGTGCCAGCGCAAGGCCGGGACTAGCGATCTACAATGAGCAGTTCTTC

clone_size: -
v_call: TRBV7-9
d_call: TRBD2
j_call: TRBJ2-1
cdr3_aa: CASSETGTSSYNEQFF
cdr3_nt: TGTGCCAGCAGCGAAACCGGGACTAGCTCCTACAATGAGCAGTTCTTC

clone_size: once
v_call: TRBV29-1
d_call: TRBD1
j_call: TRBJ1-1
cdr3_aa: CMADRAGQEAFF
cdr3_nt: TGCATGGCGGACAGGGCCGGACAAGAAGCTTTCTTT

clone_size: -
v_call: TRBV5-5
d_call: TRBD1
j_call: TRBJ2-2
cdr3_aa: CASSLGDRGRDTGELFF
cdr3_nt: TGTGCCAGCAGCTTAGGGGACAGGGGGCGCGACACCGGGGAGCTGTTTTTT

clone_size: -
v_call: TRBV4-3
d_call: TRBD1
j_call: TRBJ2-4
cdr3_aa: CASSQARGRGGYIQYF
cdr3_nt: TGCGCCAGCAGCCAAGCGAGGGGGCGAGGGGGCTACATTCAGTACTTC

clone_size: -
v_call: TRBV7-2
d_call: TRBD1
j_call: TRBJ2-3
cdr3_aa: CASSLVGGSTTDTQYF
cdr3_nt: TGTGCCAGCAGCTTAGTAGGGGGCTCAACCACAGATACGCAGTATTTT

clone_size: once
v_call: TRBV28
d_call: -
j_call: TRBJ2-7
cdr3_aa: CASSPARGGGYEQYF
cdr3_nt: TGTGCCAGCAGCCCCGCCAGGGGTGGAGGCTACGAGCAGTACTTC

clone_size: once
v_call: TRBV30
d_call: -
j_call: TRBJ1-3
cdr3_aa: CAWSRGGSGNTIYF
cdr3_nt: TGTGCCTGGAGTAGGGGGGGTTCTGGAAACACCATATATTTT

clone_size: -
v_call: TRBV19
d_call: TRBD1
j_call: TRBJ2-7
cdr3_aa: CASSIDRGLNEQYF
cdr3_nt: TGTGCCAGTAGTATCGACAGGGGCCTCAACGAGCAGTACTTC

clone_size: -
v_call: TRBV4-1
d_call: -
j_call: TRBJ2-1
cdr3_aa: CASSQGLAIAYNEQFF
cdr3_nt: TGCGCCAGCAGCCAAGGGCTAGCGATCGCCTACAATGAGCAGTTCTTC